This entry lists 32 T cell receptor beta chains sequenced from one sample in a study of T cells after yellow fever vaccination. TCRdb redid the calling of the 5' RACE reads with MiXCR, one entry per CDR3 protein. The repertoire holds 350,000 to 550,000 distinct CDR3 sequences, with over 15% as singletons. The specimen was PBMCs, collected before the yellow fever booster vaccination. The origin of the receptors is a man between 18 and 29 years old who received the YFV17D yellow fever vaccine.

This clonotype was seen only a few times. The chain has TRBV5-1 and TRBJ2-1; TRBD1 agrees at 9 bases. Trimming removed 0 bases from V and 9 bases from J; junction bases left unmatched: 16. The CDR3 totals 18 residues. Germline V gene lookup returns CDR1 SGHRS and CDR2 YFSETQ. The DNA of the CDR3 is TGCGCCAGCAGCTTGGCGTTGTTGACAGGGGGGCCCGGAGGTGAGCAGTTCTTC. Encoded protein: CASSLALLTGGPGGEQFF.

This clonotype was observed a handful of times. The chain links TRBV5-5 to TRBJ2-7; D perhaps matches TRBD2 (6 bases). Germline CDR1 SGHKS, CDR2 YYEKEE (reference sequence). V shed 4 bases and J shed 5 bases, with 16 bases lying between them. The CDR3 length is 14 residues. CDR3 amino acids: CASSALTRINEQYF. CDR3 sequence (DNA): TGTGCCAGCAGCGCCTTGACTAGGATCAACGAGCAGTACTTC.

This clonotype appeared a few times. The chain joins TRBV7-9 to TRBJ2-5; D might be TRBD2 (5 bases). There are 13 residues in the CDR3. Germline CDR1 and CDR2: SEHNR and FQNEAQ (reference sequence). Trimming stripped 8 bases from V and 5 bases from J, with 15 bases between. The CDR3 loop is CASRRPGEETQYF. The DNA of the CDR3 is TGTGCCAGCCGCCGTCCCGGGGAGGAGACCCAGTACTTC.

The chain uses TRBV5-1 and TRBJ2-1, with 7 positions matching TRBD1. V trimming: 4 bases; J trimming: 7 bases; junction bases outside the gene matches: 11. CDR3 length: 15 residues. Germline V gene sequence: CDR1 SGHRS, CDR2 YFSETQ. The CDR3 coding sequence is TGCGCCAGCAGCAACCCGACAGGGTTGGGGAATGAGCAGTTCTTC. Its protein product is CASSNPTGLGNEQFF.

This clonotype turned up a few times. This rearrangement joins TRBV7-8 to TRBJ1-2; no clear D. The CDR3 has 14 amino acids. The ends were cut back, 0 bases at V and 4 bases at J, with 9 bases in the middle. From germline, CDR1 is SGHVS and CDR2 FQNEAQ. This chain's CDR3 is CASSLAQNLYGYTF. The DNA for the CDR3 is TGTGCCAGCAGCTTAGCCCAAAACCTCTATGGCTACACCTTC.

The rearrangement links TRBV6-5 to TRBJ1-5; 8 bases align to TRBD1. This CDR3 is 14 amino acids long. Germline V lookup: CDR1 MNHEY, CDR2 SVGAGI. V lost 2 bases, J lost 8 bases, and 5 bases stayed unmatched. The DNA for the CDR3 is TGTGCCAGCAGTTACGACAGGGGTTGGGAGCCCCAGCATTTT. Translation gives CASSYDRGWEPQHF.

V gene TRBV7-9 combines with J gene TRBJ1-1; 7 bases fit TRBD1. The germline V gene encodes CDR1 SEHNR and CDR2 FQNEAQ (reference sequence). V was pared by 4 bases and J by 1 base, with 6 bases of the junction left unmatched. The CDR3 has 15 amino acids. The chain's CDR3 is CASSSRDSGNTEAFF. In DNA, the CDR3 is TGTGCCAGCAGCTCCCGGGACAGCGGGAACACTGAAGCTTTCTTT.

J is TRBJ1-1 and V is TRBV7-3, with D tentatively TRBD1 (5 bases). CDR1 is SGHTA, CDR2 FQGTGA, per germline. V lost 4 bases to trimming and J lost 3 bases, with 9 bases between them. The CDR3 covers 13 residues. This CDR3 is CASSSDSYTEAFF. Here the CDR3 DNA reads TGTGCCAGCAGCTCTGACAGCTACACTGAAGCTTTCTTT.

In its sample, this clonotype is large. The rearrangement links TRBV7-2 to TRBJ2-1, with 13 bases fitting TRBD2. V shed 1 base, J shed 6 bases, and the junction held 0 bases outside the gene matches. This CDR3 has 15 amino acids. CDR1 SGHTA and CDR2 FQGNSA come from the germline V gene. CDR3 coding DNA: TGTGCCAGCAGCTTAGGACTAGCGGGGGGCAATGAGCAGTTCTTC. The encoded protein is CASSLGLAGGNEQFF.

V and J are TRBV7-2 and TRBJ1-5, with D uncertain. The ends were cut back, 8 bases at V and 2 bases at J, with 10 bases in the middle. Germline-derived CDR1 and CDR2 are SGHTA and FQGNSA. This CDR3 is built from 13 residues. The CDR3 loop reads CASRGVGNQPQHF. Here the CDR3 DNA reads TGTGCCAGCCGCGGGGTAGGCAATCAGCCCCAGCATTTT.

The V gene is TRBV27, the J gene TRBJ1-6, with TRBD1 matching 7 bases. Germline CDR1 is MNHEY and CDR2 is SMNVEV (reference sequence). V was clipped by 5 bases and J by 9 bases; unmatched bases: 7. The CDR3 is 14 residues long. CDR3 sequence: CASSAHRGRSPLHF. DNA of the CDR3: TGTGCCAGCAGTGCTCACAGGGGTCGTTCACCCCTCCACTTT.

This clonotype was seen a handful of times. The chain carries TRBV24-1 and TRBJ2-3; D ambiguous. The CDR3 sequence is 13 residues long. CDR1 and CDR2 (germline): KGHDR, SFDVKD. The V gene lost 2 bases and the J gene lost 0 bases, with 2 bases spanning the gap. CDR3 bases: TGTGCCACCAGTGATTCCAGCACAGATACGCAGTATTTT. This gives the protein CATSDSSTDTQYF.

The table lists this clonotype with a few counts. V is TRBV18 and J is TRBJ2-5; the match to TRBD1 covers 8 bases. The CDR3 is 15 amino acids. With V trimmed by 4 bases and J by 4 bases, 8 bases remained unmatched. The germline V gene encodes CDR1 KGHSH and CDR2 LQKENI. The CDR3 reads CASSLGTGSRETQYF. The DNA for the CDR3 is TGTGCCAGCTCACTCGGGACAGGCTCGAGAGAGACCCAGTACTTC.

At least ten counts were recorded for this clonotype. This chain's CDR3 is CASRRGGAGGYTF. For the CDR3, the DNA is TGTGCCAGCAGACGGGGGGGTGCTGGGGGCTACACCTTC. The rearrangement uses TRBV6-5 and TRBJ1-2, with a possible D match to TRBD1 (5 bases). Germline CDR1 is MNHEY and CDR2 is SVGAGI. The CDR3 covers 13 residues. Trimming pared 6 bases from V and 8 bases from J, leaving 16 bases between.

The V gene is TRBV6-2 or TRBV6-3, the J gene TRBJ1-2, with 10 bases lining up with TRBD1. Germline CDR1 reads MNHEY; CDR2 reads SVGEGT. Trimming at V came to 7 bases and at J to 7 bases, leaving 6 bases not matched to a gene. The CDR3 contains 13 residues. The CDR3: CASTDRDRGGYTF. The CDR3 coding sequence is TGTGCCAGCACCGATCGGGACAGGGGTGGCTACACCTTC.

The V and J genes are TRBV7-3 and TRBJ1-1; D gene ambiguous. The germline CDR1 and CDR2 sequences are SGHTA and FQGTGA. The CDR3 runs 17 residues. The V end was cut by 0 bases, the J end by 1 base, with 15 bases between. CDR3 nucleotide sequence: TGTGCCAGCAGCTTAACTCCGCTTTCAGAAGGGAACACTGAAGCTTTCTTT. This gives the protein CASSLTPLSEGNTEAFF.

This chain connects TRBV28 to TRBJ2-7; D might be TRBD2 (6 bases). The germline V gene has CDR1 MDHEN and CDR2 SYDVKM. Deletions cut 4 bases from V and 0 bases from J, with 13 bases between. CDR3 length equals 15 residues. CDR3 region: CASSYGTWSSYEQYV. The CDR3, as DNA: TGTGCCAGCAGTTATGGGACTTGGAGCTCCTACGAGCAGTACGTC.

Ten or more counts support this clonotype. The CDR3 sequence: CASSEGGGAADTQYF. CDR3 sequence (DNA): TGTGCCAGCAGTGAAGGCGGGGGGGCCGCAGATACGCAGTATTTT. V and J are TRBV6-4 and TRBJ2-3; 9 nucleotides line up with TRBD2. The CDR3 runs 15 residues. Trimming at V came to 3 bases and at J to 4 bases, leaving 5 bases not matched to a gene. From germline, CDR1 is MRHNA and CDR2 SNTAGT.

This clonotype turned up a few times. The chain joins TRBV5-8 to TRBJ2-3; 8 bases map to TRBD1. This CDR3 region has 14 residues. Germline CDR1 SGHTS, CDR2 YDEGEE. Germline trimming cut 4 bases from V and 2 bases from J; bases unmatched to any gene: 3. In DNA, the CDR3 is TGTGCCAGCAGCCCGGGACAGGTCACAGATACGCAGTATTTT. It yields the protein CASSPGQVTDTQYF.

In its sample, this clonotype was seen a few times. V and J are TRBV4-3 and TRBJ1-2; weak D call: TRBD1 (5 bases). The length of the CDR3 is 17 residues. Germline-derived CDR1 and CDR2 are LGHNA and YSLEER. Trimming shortened V by 1 base and J by 3 bases, and 18 bases separated the two germline ends. The CDR3 sequence: CASSQVGKDSGYYGYTF. Written as DNA, the CDR3 is TGCGCCAGCAGCCAAGTCGGGAAAGACAGCGGCTACTATGGCTACACCTTC.

This clonotype came up many times. The chain combines TRBV12-3 or TRBV12-4 with TRBJ2-1, with TRBD1 matching over 8 bases. The CDR3 spans 15 residues. The trim removed 3 bases at V and 8 bases at J, leaving 9 bases unmatched. CDR3 in amino acids: CASSFLPGGGYEQFF. The CDR3, as DNA: TGTGCCAGCAGTTTCCTCCCAGGGGGCGGCTATGAGCAGTTCTTC.

The gene calls are TRBV9 and TRBJ2-1; D possibly corresponds to TRBD2 (5 bases). Trimming cost V 3 bases and J 4 bases, with 11 bases left between them. Germline loops: CDR1 SGDLS, CDR2 YYNGEE. The CDR3 loop spans 14 amino acids. The CDR3 sequence: CASSEGVGYNEQFF. Written as DNA, the CDR3 is TGTGCCAGCAGCGAGGGAGTGGGATACAATGAGCAGTTCTTC.

This clonotype was found a few times. This chain uses TRBV20-1 with TRBJ2-1; D perhaps matches TRBD2 (6 bases). CDR3 length: 16 amino acids. CDR1 and CDR2 from the germline V gene are DFQATT and SNEGSKA (reference sequence). The CDR3, as DNA: TGCAGCCTAAGGAGTGCGGGAAGTTATTCCGGCAATGAGCAGTTCTTC. Protein: CSLRSAGSYSGNEQFF.

The chain links TRBV10-3 to TRBJ1-6; TRBD1 matches 7 bases. Germline CDR1 ENHRY, CDR2 SYGVKD. The J segment lost 8 bases and the V segment lost 3 bases, leaving 4 bases of the junction unmatched. This CDR3 is 14 amino acids long. CDR3 sequence: CAISEQGRDSPLHF. The CDR3 DNA is TGTGCCATCAGTGAACAGGGGCGCGATTCACCCCTCCACTTT.

This clonotype was detected only a few times. The rearrangement uses TRBV12-3 or TRBV12-4 and TRBJ1-6, with unresolved D. This CDR3 contains 15 residues. Trimming pared 3 bases from V and 0 bases from J, leaving 6 bases between. CDR3 sequence reads: CASSFRSSYNSPLHF. Written as DNA, the CDR3 is TGTGCCAGCAGTTTCCGGAGCTCCTATAATTCACCCCTCCACTTT.

The chain couples TRBV19 to TRBJ1-2, with 7 bases matching TRBD1. The ends lost 7 bases at V and 0 bases at J; junction bases unmatched: 2. Germline CDR1 and CDR2: LNHDA and SQIVND (reference sequence). This CDR3 has 13 residues. CDR3 region: CASTDRANYGYTF. The DNA of the CDR3 is TGTGCCAGTACCGACAGGGCTAACTATGGCTACACCTTC.

This chain joins TRBV9 and TRBJ2-7; D gene uncertain. Looked up from germline, CDR1 is SGDLS and CDR2 is YYNGEE. The CDR3 has 14 residues. V gave up 3 bases and J gave up 0 bases, with 10 bases separating them. The CDR3 loop is CASSADGRSYEQYF. In nucleotides, the CDR3 is TGTGCCAGCAGCGCGGACGGACGCTCCTACGAGCAGTACTTC.

The rearrangement links TRBV6-5 to TRBJ2-2; D is ambiguous. Germline lookup yields CDR1 MNHEY and CDR2 SVGAGI. The V end was cut by 5 bases, the J end by 6 bases, with 7 bases between. CDR3 length equals 12 residues. The CDR3 is CASSGPSGELFF. As DNA, the CDR3 is TGTGCCAGCAGTGGCCCCTCCGGGGAGCTGTTTTTT.

The CDR3 sequence: CAIRGQVTDTQYF. The DNA for the CDR3 is TGTGCCATCAGGGGACAGGTCACAGATACGCAGTATTTT. This chain links TRBV10-3 with TRBJ2-3, with 8 nucleotides matching TRBD1. The CDR3 loop spans 13 amino acids. Germline V lookup: CDR1 ENHRY, CDR2 SYGVKD. J was trimmed by 2 bases and V by 6 bases; bases with no gene match: 1.

The chain recombines TRBV2 with TRBJ1-1; D uncertain. The V end was cut by 7 bases, the J end by 1 base, with 10 bases between. Germline-derived CDR1 and CDR2 are SNHLY and FYNNEI. There are 13 residues in the CDR3. CDR3 amino acids: CASIKEGNTEAFF. The DNA for the CDR3 is TGTGCCAGCATTAAAGAAGGGAACACTGAAGCTTTCTTT.

This rearrangement joins TRBV4-2 to TRBJ2-5; maybe TRBD2 (6 bases). Per germline, CDR1 LGHNA and CDR2 YNFKEQ. Between the trimmed V and J ends, which lost 2 bases and 3 bases, there was a span of 13 bases. The length of the CDR3 is 15 residues. CDR3 sequence reads: CASSQRRAVEETQYF. Here the CDR3 DNA reads TGTGCCAGCAGCCAACGGAGGGCAGTCGAAGAGACCCAGTACTTC.

This clonotype was detected only a few times. The V call is TRBV9, the J call TRBJ2-5; either TRBD1 or TRBD2 may fit D (5 bases each). With 4 bases removed from V and 5 bases from J, the gap between germline ends came to 24 bases. The CDR3 runs 17 residues. Germline V CDR1 and CDR2: SGDLS, YYNGEE. As DNA, the CDR3 is TGTGCCAGCAGCTTCTCCCCGGGTTACAACGGGGCGGAGACCCAGTACTTC. Its translation is CASSFSPGYNGAETQYF.